This T cell receptor beta chain was identified during a study of cytomegalovirus exposure and HLA in healthy donors. The data were produced by immunoSEQ multiplex PCR, yet TCRdb's version contains in-frame clones alone and is incomplete. The table includes roughly 300,000 clones, 75% to 90% detected once. Germline loops: CDR1 SGHDT, CDR2 YYEEEE. This CDR3 contains 13 residues. V was shortened by 2 bases and J by 5 bases, with 8 bases between the two germline ends. This receptor was obtained from a woman between 18 and 29 years old in good health and CMV-seronegative. The chain employs TRBV5-6 and TRBJ2-1; D is possibly TRBD1 (5 bases). What was sequenced was PBMCs. The CDR3 DNA is TGTGCCAGCAGCTTCGACAGAGACAATGAGCAGTTCTTC. Translation: CASSFDRDNEQFF.